The 3 T cell receptor beta chains below were found in one sample sequenced in a study of shared clonotypes between healthy human individuals. Data came from immunoSEQ multiplex PCR; TCRdb stores just in-frame clones and leaves some out. The sample yields under 600,000 clones, approximately 79% seen once. Material: PBMCs. Source of these receptors: a woman aged 40 to 50 in good health. Some clones in this sample may be carry-over from other donors' samples.

The V gene is TRBV29-1, the J gene TRBJ1-1, with D possibly TRBD1 on 6 matching bases. Germline assignment: CDR1 SQVTM and CDR2 ANQGSEA. The CDR3 is made up of 13 amino acids. V was shortened by 5 bases and J by 1 base, with 11 bases between the two germline ends. For the CDR3, the DNA is TGCAGCGTTAACAGGGACCCGAACACTGAAGCTTTCTTT. It is translated as CSVNRDPNTEAFF.

About this clone itself: Mismatch with germline at one junction end may stem from a read error. This sample includes further DNA sequences coding for the same CDR3. The rearrangement links TRBV5-6 to TRBJ1-4, with a possible D match to TRBD1 (6 bases). In germline, CDR1 is SGHDT, CDR2 YYEEEE. The CDR3 covers 15 residues. CDR3 nucleotide sequence: TGTGCTAGCAGCTTTTATGGCCAACAGGGTGGGAAACTGTTTTTT. This sequence encodes CASSFYGQQGGKLFF.

V and J are TRBV11-3 and TRBJ2-5, with D possibly TRBD2 on 6 matching bases. Germline V CDR1 and CDR2: SGHNT, YENEEA. Trimming took 1 base from V and 3 from J, leaving 15 bases between them. CDR3 length equals 16 residues. CDR3 DNA: TGTGCCAGCAGCTTAGGTTCGGGTTGGAGGGAAGAGACCCAGTACTTC. This codes for CASSLGSGWREETQYF.